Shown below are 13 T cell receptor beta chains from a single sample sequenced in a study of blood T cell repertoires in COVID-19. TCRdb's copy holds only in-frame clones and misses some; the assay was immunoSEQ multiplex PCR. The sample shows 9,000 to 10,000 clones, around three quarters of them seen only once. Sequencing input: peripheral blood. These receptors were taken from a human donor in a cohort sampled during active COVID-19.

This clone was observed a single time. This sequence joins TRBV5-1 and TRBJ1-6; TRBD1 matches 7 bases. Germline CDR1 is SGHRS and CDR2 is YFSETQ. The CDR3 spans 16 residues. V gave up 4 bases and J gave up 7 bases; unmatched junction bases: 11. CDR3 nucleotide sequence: TGCGCCAGCAGCCTGAGGGGACAGCAGATGAATTCACCCCTCCACTTT. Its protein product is CASSLRGQQMNSPLHF.

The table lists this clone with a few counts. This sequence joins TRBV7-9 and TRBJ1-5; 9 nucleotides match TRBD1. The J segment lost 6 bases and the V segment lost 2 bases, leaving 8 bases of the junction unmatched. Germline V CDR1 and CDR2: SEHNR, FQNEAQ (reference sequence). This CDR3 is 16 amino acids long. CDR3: CASSLYRDRVSQPQHF. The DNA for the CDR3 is TGTGCCAGCAGCTTATACCGGGACAGGGTTTCTCAGCCCCAGCATTTT.

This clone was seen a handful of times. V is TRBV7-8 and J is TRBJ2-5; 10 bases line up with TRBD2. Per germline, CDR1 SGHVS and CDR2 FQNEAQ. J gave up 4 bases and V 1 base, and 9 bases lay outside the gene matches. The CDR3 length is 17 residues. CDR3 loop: CASSLGSGGAFGETQYF. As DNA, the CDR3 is TGTGCCAGCAGCTTAGGCAGCGGGGGGGCCTTTGGAGAGACCCAGTACTTC.

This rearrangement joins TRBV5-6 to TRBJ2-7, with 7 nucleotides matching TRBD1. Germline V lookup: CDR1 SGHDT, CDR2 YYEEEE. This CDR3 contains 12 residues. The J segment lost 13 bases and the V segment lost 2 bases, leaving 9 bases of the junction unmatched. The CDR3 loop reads CASSFWGTVSYF. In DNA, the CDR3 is TGTGCCAGCAGCTTTTGGGGGACAGTGAGCTACTTC.

As DNA, the CDR3 is TGCGCCAGCAGCTGGAGGGACAGGGGAACCTACGAGCAGTACTTC. Its translation is CASSWRDRGTYEQYF. V and J are TRBV5-1 and TRBJ2-7; TRBD1 aligns across 10 bases. This CDR3 has 15 amino acids. Per germline, CDR1 SGHRS and CDR2 YFSETQ. V lost 3 bases and J lost 2; bases outside the gene matches: 5.

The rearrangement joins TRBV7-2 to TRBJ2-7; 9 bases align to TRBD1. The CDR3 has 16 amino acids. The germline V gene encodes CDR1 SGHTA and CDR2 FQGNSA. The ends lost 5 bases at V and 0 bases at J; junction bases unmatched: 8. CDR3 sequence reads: CASSANPGQGSYEQYF. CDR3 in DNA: TGTGCCAGCAGCGCCAACCCGGGACAGGGCTCCTACGAGCAGTACTTC.

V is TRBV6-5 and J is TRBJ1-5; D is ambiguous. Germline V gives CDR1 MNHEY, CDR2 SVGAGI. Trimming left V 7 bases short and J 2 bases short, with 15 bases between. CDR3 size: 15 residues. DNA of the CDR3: TGTGCCAGCACTCGAAGCCTGGGAGGCAATCAGCCCCAGCATTTT. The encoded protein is CASTRSLGGNQPQHF.

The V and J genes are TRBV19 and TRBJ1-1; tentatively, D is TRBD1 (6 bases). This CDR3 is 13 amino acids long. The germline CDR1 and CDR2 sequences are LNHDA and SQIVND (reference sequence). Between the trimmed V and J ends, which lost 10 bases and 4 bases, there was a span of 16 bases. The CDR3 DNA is TGTGCCACCTCCCAGATACAGGGCACTGAAGCTTTCTTT. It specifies CATSQIQGTEAFF.

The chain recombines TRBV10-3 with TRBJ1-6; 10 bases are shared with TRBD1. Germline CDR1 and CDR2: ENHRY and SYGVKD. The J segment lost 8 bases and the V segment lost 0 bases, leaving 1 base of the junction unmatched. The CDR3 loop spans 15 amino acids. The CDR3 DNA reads TGTGCCATCAGTGAGTCGGGGACAGGGGATTCACCCCTCCACTTT. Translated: CAISESGTGDSPLHF.

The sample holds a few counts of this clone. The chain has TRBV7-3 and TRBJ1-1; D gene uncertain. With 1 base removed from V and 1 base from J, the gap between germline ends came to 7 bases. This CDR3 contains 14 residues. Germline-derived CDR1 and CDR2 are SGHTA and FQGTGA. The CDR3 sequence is CASSLSSGNTEAFF. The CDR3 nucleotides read TGTGCCAGCAGCTTAAGTAGTGGGAACACTGAAGCTTTCTTT. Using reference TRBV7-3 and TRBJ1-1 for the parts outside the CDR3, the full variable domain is GAGVSQTPSNKVTEKGKYVELRCDPISGHTALYWYRQSLGQGPEFLIYFQGTGAADDSGLPNDRFFAVRPEGSVSTLKIQRTERGDSAVYLCASSLSSGNTEAFFGQGTRLTVV.

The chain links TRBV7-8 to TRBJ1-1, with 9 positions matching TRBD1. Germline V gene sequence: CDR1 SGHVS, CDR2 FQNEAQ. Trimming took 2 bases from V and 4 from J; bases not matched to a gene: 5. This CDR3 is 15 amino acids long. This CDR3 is CASSLTEQGATEAFF. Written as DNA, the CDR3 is TGTGCCAGCAGCTTAACCGAACAGGGGGCCACTGAAGCTTTCTTT.

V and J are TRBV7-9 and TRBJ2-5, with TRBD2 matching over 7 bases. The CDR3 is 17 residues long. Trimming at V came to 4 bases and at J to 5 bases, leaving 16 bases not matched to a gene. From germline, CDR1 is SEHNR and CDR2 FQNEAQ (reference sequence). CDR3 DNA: TGTGCCAGCAGCTCCCGGACTAGTCGAGACGGGTGGGAGACCCAGTACTTC. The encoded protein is CASSSRTSRDGWETQYF.

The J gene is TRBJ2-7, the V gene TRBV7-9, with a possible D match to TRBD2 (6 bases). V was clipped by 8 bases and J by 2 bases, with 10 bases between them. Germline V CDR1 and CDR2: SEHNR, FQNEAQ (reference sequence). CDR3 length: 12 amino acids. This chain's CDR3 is CASGGRTYEQYF. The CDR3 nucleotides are TGTGCCAGCGGGGGGAGGACCTACGAGCAGTACTTC. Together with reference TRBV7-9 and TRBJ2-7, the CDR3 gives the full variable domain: DTGVSQNPRHKITKRGQNVTFRCDPISEHNRLYWYRQTLGQGPEFLTYFQNEAQLEKSRLLSDRFSAERPKGSFSTLEIQRTEQGDSAMYLCASGGRTYEQYFGPGTRLTVT.